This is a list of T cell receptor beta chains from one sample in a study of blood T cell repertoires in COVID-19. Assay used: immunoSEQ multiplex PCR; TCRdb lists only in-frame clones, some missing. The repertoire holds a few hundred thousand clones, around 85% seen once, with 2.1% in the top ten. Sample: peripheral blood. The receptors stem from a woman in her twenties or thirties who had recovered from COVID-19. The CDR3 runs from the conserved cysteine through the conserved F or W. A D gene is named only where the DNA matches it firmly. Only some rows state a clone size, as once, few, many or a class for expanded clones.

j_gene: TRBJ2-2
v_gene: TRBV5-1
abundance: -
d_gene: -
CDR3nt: TGCGCCAGCAGTGCACCACCGGGACAACAGACCGGGGAGCTGTTTTTT
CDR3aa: CASSAPPGQQTGELFF

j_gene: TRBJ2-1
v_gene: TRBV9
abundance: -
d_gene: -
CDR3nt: TGTGCCAGCAGCGTCGGGGGTTTTGAGCAGTTCTTC
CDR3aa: CASSVGGFEQFF

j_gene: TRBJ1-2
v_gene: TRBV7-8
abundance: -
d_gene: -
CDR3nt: TGTGCCAGCAGCCGGGAGGCAGTCTATGGCTACACCTTC
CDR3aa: CASSREAVYGYTF

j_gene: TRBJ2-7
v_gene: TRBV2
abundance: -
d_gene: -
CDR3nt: TGTGCCAGCTTCGACAGTTACGAGCAGTACTTC
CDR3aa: CASFDSYEQYF

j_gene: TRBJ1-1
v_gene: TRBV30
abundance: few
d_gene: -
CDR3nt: TGTGCCTGGGGAAAAAGAGGGCTCGATGAAGCTTTCTTT
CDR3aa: CAWGKRGLDEAFF

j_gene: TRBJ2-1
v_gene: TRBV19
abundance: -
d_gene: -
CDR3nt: TGTGCCAGTAGTATAGAACACCTAACACCCCGGAGGGAGCAGTTCTTC
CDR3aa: CASSIEHLTPRREQFF

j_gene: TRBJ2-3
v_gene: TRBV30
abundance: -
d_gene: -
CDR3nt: TGTGCCTGGAGTGTAAAGGGGGATACGCAGTATTTT
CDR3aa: CAWSVKGDTQYF

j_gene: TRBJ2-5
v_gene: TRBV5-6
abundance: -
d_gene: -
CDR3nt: TGTGCCAGCTCCCGGACAGCCCAAGAGACCCAGTACTTC
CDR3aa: CASSRTAQETQYF

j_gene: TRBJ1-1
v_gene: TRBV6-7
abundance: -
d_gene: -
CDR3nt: TGTGCCAGCAGACGACAGGTTAGGGTCCTTATGAACACTGAAGCTTTCTTT
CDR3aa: CASRRQVRVLMNTEAFF

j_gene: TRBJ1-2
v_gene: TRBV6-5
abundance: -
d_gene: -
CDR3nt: TGTGCCAGCAGACAACAGGGAGACTATGGCTACACCTTC
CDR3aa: CASRQQGDYGYTF

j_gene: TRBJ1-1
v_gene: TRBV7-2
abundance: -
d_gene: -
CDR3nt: TGTGCCAGCAGCACCCCCACGACAGACTACACTGAAGCTTTCTTT
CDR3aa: CASSTPTTDYTEAFF

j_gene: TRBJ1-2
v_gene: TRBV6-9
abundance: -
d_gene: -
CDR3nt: TGTGCCAGCAGTTATCCAGAGGGGGGGGAGGACTATGGCTACACCTTC
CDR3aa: CASSYPEGGEDYGYTF

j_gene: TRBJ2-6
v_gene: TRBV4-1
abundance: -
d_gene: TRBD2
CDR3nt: TGCGCCAGCAGCCAAGTCACGGGGGGCTCTGGGGCCAACGTCCTGACTTTC
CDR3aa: CASSQVTGGSGANVLTF

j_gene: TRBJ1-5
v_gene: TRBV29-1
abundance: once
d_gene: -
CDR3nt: TGCAGCGTACGCGCGGGGGAAGGCCAGCCCCAGCATTTT
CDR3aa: CSVRAGEGQPQHF

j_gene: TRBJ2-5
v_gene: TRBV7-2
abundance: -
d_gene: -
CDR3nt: TGTGCCAGCAGCTCGAACACTAGCTGGCGGGAGACCCAGTACTTC
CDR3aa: CASSSNTSWRETQYF

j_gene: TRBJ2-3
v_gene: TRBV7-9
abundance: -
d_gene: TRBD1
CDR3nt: TGTGCCAGCAGCCTGGGGACAGAGGGAACGCAGTATTTT
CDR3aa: CASSLGTEGTQYF